This TCR beta chain emerged from a study of blood T cell repertoires in COVID-19. Sequencing was performed with immunoSEQ multiplex PCR; in TCRdb, only in-frame clones are kept and a portion is missing. This table holds 350,000 to 400,000 clones, 80% to 90% found once. This clone was detected only a few times. Germline values: CDR1 GTSNPN, CDR2 SVGIG (reference sequence). V was pared by 0 bases and J by 2 bases, with 11 bases between. The CDR3 totals 15 residues. The source material was peripheral blood. The chain joins TRBV30 to TRBJ1-3; D uncertain. The sequence was obtained from an older woman with COVID-19, enrolled during active disease. The CDR3 DNA reads TGTGCCTGGAGTGTCCCAAGATTAGCTGGAAACACCATATATTTT. It translates to CAWSVPRLAGNTIYF.